The table lists the clone carrying this TCR beta chain with many counts. V was trimmed by 6 bases and J by 4 bases, leaving 13 bases between them. The germline V gene has CDR1 MNHNY and CDR2 SVGAGI (reference sequence). This CDR3 has 13 amino acids. The library was built from approximately 400 ng RNA with molecular barcoded adaptors for alpha/delta and beta/gamma chains. TCRdb reprocessed the reads via MiXCR and lists one record per CDR3 protein. This sample carries about 62,000 distinct CDR3 sequences, roughly a fifth of them seen once, and the ten largest clones take approximately 10%. This specimen comes from a study of read filtering for tumor transcriptome and immune sequencing.

The sample was a population of CD138-negative cells sorted from bone marrow. The TCR was taken from a donor at least 40 years old with multiple myeloma. The rearrangement uses TRBV6-6 and TRBJ2-7, with D unresolved. CDR3 sequence reads: CASSPLTSYEQYF. CDR3 nucleotides: TGTGCCAGCAGCCCGCTCACCTCTTACGAGCAGTACTTC.